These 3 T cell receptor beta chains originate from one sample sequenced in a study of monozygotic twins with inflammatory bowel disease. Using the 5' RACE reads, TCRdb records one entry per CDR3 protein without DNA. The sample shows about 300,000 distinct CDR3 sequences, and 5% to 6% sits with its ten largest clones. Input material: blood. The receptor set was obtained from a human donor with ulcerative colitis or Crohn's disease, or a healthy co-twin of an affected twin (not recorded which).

CDR3 residues: CASSVVGSGQFF. The chain recombines TRBV9 with TRBJ2-1; TCRdb proposes TRBD2, but this gene call is untestable without DNA. CDR1 and CDR2 from the germline V gene are SGDLS and YYNGEE. The CDR3 contains 12 residues.

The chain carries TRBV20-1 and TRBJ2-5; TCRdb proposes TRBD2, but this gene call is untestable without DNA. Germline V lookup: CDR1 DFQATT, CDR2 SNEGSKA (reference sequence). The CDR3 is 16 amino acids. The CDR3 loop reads CSARAPSGGASETQYF.

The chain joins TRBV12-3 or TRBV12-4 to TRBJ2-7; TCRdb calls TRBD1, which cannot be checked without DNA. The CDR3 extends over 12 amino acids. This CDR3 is CASRTGNYEQYF.